The present T cell receptor beta chain was sequenced within a study of cytomegalovirus exposure and HLA in healthy donors. Looking at the study overall: Ancestry clustering placed 70% to 90% of several hundred genotyped donors in the Caucasian-associated cluster.

The PCR employed 60 Vbeta primers together with 13 Jbeta primers. Clones were sequenced by immunoSEQ multiplex PCR, and TCRdb holds only the in-frame ones, with some missing. The profile shows roughly 110,000 clones, 73% of them singletons. Study-level points and caveats: Per published accounts, TCR beta sequences correctly predicted the HLA-A and HLA-B alleles of most subjects. As confirmed in vitro, a few CMV-associated chains were specific for CMV antigens. The presence/absence work took it that sequencing depth was about the same across donors.

In its sample, this clone was seen a few times. As yet, its antigen is unknown. This TCR derives from a man younger than 45 in good health and CMV-seronegative. The specimen sequenced was PBMCs.

For the CDR3, the DNA is TGTGCCAGCATGCTCGGGGGGCCGCCCCAAGAGACCCAGTACTTC. Encoded protein: CASMLGGPPQETQYF. The gene calls are TRBV6-5 and TRBJ2-5, with D maybe TRBD2 (7 bases). Germline lookup yields CDR1 MNHEY and CDR2 SVGAGI. The CDR3 contains 15 residues. V was cut by 7 bases and J by 1 base, with 16 bases left in between.